These 12 T cell receptor beta chains were sequenced from one sample in a study of cytomegalovirus exposure and HLA in healthy donors. A multiplex PCR was run with 60 Vbeta primers and 13 Jbeta primers. Clones were read by immunoSEQ multiplex PCR, and TCRdb kept only the in-frame ones, dropping some. The data contain about 300,000 clones, more than 80% of them singletons. Sequences were obtained from PBMCs. These TCRs come from a middle-aged man in good health and CMV-seropositive.

The rearrangement links TRBV18 to TRBJ2-1, with TRBD1 matching over 7 bases. Trimming at V came to 6 bases and at J to 2 bases, leaving 7 bases not matched to a gene. The germline CDR1 and CDR2 sequences are KGHSH and LQKENI. This CDR3 is 15 amino acids long. The CDR3 spells CASSRDSLTYNEQFF. In DNA form, the CDR3 reads TGTGCCAGCTCCCGGGACAGCCTGACCTACAATGAGCAGTTCTTC.

The chain joins TRBV28 to TRBJ1-5; 8 nucleotides align to TRBD1. The CDR3 has 13 residues. J lost 6 bases, V lost 6 bases, and 4 bases had no gene match. The germline V gene encodes CDR1 MDHEN and CDR2 SYDVKM. Here the CDR3 DNA reads TGTGCCAGCAGACGGACAGGGAGTCAGCCCCAGCATTTT. It codes for CASRRTGSQPQHF.

The chain recombines TRBV6-6 with TRBJ1-1; perhaps TRBD1 as D (6 bases). The CDR3 is 14 residues long. V was pared by 5 bases and J by 4 bases, with 14 bases between. CDR1 is MNHNY, CDR2 SVGAGI, per germline (reference sequence). CDR3 sequence reads: CASSVQGKGTEAFF. In DNA, the CDR3 is TGTGCCAGCAGTGTACAGGGAAAAGGCACTGAAGCTTTCTTT.

The chain joins TRBV11-2 to TRBJ1-1, with D perhaps matching TRBD1 (5 bases). This CDR3 is 14 amino acids long. Germline loops: CDR1 SGHAT, CDR2 FQNNGV. Trimming cost V 7 bases and J 4 bases, with 16 bases left between them. CDR3 nucleotides: TGTGCCAGCACCACTGGTGGGGGGACCACTGAAGCTTTCTTT. Its protein product is CASTTGGGTTEAFF.

The chain uses TRBV4-1 and TRBJ1-1; 8 bases line up with TRBD1. CDR3 length: 17 residues. V lost 4 bases, J lost 1 base, and 11 bases stayed unmatched. The germline V gene has CDR1 MGHRA and CDR2 YSYEKL. CDR3: CASSLRGQGVRNTEAFF. The CDR3 DNA reads as TGCGCCAGCAGCCTTCGAGGACAGGGTGTAAGGAACACTGAAGCTTTCTTT.

The chain's CDR3 is CASSLGRLVRVDEQFF. In DNA, the CDR3 is TGTGCCAGCAGCTTAGGGAGACTAGTTCGTGTCGATGAGCAGTTCTTC. The genes are TRBV11-3 and TRBJ2-1; D perhaps matches TRBD2 (6 bases). Germline V gene lookup returns CDR1 SGHNT and CDR2 YENEEA. This CDR3 has 16 amino acids. The V end was cut by 1 base, the J end by 8 bases, with 18 bases between.

The chain uses TRBV29-1 and TRBJ2-1, with 12 bases identical to TRBD2. The CDR3 runs to 14 residues. The ends lost 6 bases at V and 6 bases at J; junction bases unmatched: 6. Germline CDR1 SQVTM, CDR2 ANQGSEA. The CDR3 bases are TGCAGCGTCCGACTAGCGGGGGTGGGCAATGAGCAGTTCTTC. This codes for CSVRLAGVGNEQFF.

This sequence joins TRBV27 and TRBJ2-5; 8 bases align to TRBD1. From germline, CDR1 is MNHEY and CDR2 SMNVEV (reference sequence). CDR3 length: 13 amino acids. With V trimmed by 4 bases and J by 5 bases, 3 bases remained unmatched. CDR3: CASSSHRGETQYF. The DNA of the CDR3 is TGTGCCAGCAGTTCCCACAGGGGGGAGACCCAGTACTTC.

The chain couples TRBV11-3 to TRBJ1-4, with 7 bases identical to TRBD1. The CDR3 covers 19 residues. Trimming cost V 5 bases and J 8 bases; bases outside gene matches: 23. Germline values: CDR1 SGHNT, CDR2 YENEEA. CDR3 in DNA: TGTGCCAGCAGCCCACGACAGGGCAGGGGTCGGGGTGGTGGCGAAAAACTGTTTTTT. Its translation: CASSPRQGRGRGGGEKLFF.

As DNA, the CDR3 is TGTGCCTGGAGTTCGACCGGGGAGCTGTTTTTT. It specifies CAWSSTGELFF. The V and J genes are TRBV30 and TRBJ2-2; D ambiguous. V was clipped by 2 bases and J by 5 bases, with 3 bases between them. The CDR3 covers 11 residues. The germline gives CDR1 GTSNPN, CDR2 SVGIG (reference sequence).

Regarding this clone: Mismatch with germline at one junction end may stem from a read error. Other DNA sequences in this specimen translate into the identical CDR3. The chain joins TRBV6-6 to TRBJ1-2, with 7 bases fitting TRBD1. Germline CDR1 is MNHNY and CDR2 is SVGAGI (reference sequence). The CDR3 sequence is 15 residues long. Here the CDR3 DNA reads TGTGCTAGCAGTTACTCCGGCAGGGGGGTGGCTGGCTACACCTTC. Amino acids: CASSYSGRGVAGYTF.

The chain is built from TRBV6-5 and TRBJ1-3; D is unclear. Trimming pared 7 bases from V and 0 bases from J, leaving 13 bases between. Germline V CDR1 and CDR2: MNHEY, SVGAGI. The CDR3 consists of 15 residues. CDR3 nucleotides: TGTGCCAGCAAGGAGGCGACCCTCTCTGGAAACACCATATATTTT. Amino acid sequence: CASKEATLSGNTIYF.